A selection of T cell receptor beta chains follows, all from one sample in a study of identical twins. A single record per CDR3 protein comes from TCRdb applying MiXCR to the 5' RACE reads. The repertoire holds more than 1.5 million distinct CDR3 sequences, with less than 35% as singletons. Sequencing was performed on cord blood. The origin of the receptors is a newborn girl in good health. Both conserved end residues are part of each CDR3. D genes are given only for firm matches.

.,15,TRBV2,CASRTTTGQNTEAFF
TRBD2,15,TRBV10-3,CAIRPSGGLQETQYF
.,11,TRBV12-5,CASGRQDQAFF
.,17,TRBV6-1,CASSQGDALKFTDTRYF
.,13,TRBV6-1,CASRVSSYNEQFF
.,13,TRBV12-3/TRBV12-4,CASSLGQGWGYTF
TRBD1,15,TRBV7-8,CASRWTGDPTDTQYF
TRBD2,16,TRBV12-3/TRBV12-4,CASSAKREGQIYEQFF
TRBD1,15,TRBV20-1,CSAREGQGANYGYTF
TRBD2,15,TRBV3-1,CASSGSGRARNIQYF
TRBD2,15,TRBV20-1,CSARDREGLAYEQFF
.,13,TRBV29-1,CSVGGSVNQPQHF
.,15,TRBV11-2,CASSPRTHITYEQYF
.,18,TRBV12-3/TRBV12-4,CASSQRDAVYYMNTEAFF
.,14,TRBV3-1,CASSQAPAGTEAFF
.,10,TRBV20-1,CSARFEPQFF
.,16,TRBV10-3,CAITSERVYTFNEQFF
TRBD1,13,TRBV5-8,CASSLAGGPILYF
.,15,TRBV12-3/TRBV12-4,CASYDPGDSADTQYF
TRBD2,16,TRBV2,CASSGTSGGAYNEQFF
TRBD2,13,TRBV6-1,CASISGNSYEQYF
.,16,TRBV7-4,CASSSIPPLAKNIQYF
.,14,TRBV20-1,CSARDPGAGQPQHF
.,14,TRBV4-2,CASSPGSGANVLTF
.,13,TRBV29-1,CTAWRSGTDTQYF
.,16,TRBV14,CASSQLQGLTNEKLFF
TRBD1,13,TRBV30,CAWGDSLNQPQHF
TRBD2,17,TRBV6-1,CASSEGLAPYLIYTQYF
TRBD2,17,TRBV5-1,CASSLSGLAGRSYEQYF
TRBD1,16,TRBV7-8,CASSFTRTGSNSPLHF
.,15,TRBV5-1,CASSPMGDENYGYTF
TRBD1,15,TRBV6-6,CASSWDSRPTDTQYF
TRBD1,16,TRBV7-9,CASSWRTTGSNSPLHF
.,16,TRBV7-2,CASSLAADGRNQPQHF
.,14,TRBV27,CASSSLGDPDTQYF
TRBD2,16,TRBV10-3,CAISGTGGPFPDTQYF
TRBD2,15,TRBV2,CASSELAGGGETQYF
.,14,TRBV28,CASTPRGIQETQYF
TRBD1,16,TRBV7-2,CASSPLVRDRNYGYTF
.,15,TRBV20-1,CSAREHGFAYNEQFF
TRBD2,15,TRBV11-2,CASSQLAGAQETQYF
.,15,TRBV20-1,CSARGRLTRNNEQFF
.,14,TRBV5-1,CASSLGLNTGELFF
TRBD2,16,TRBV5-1,CASSRLAGWNTGELFF
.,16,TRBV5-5,CASSLPVGQRTDTQYF
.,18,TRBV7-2,CASSLFLQGKSYNSPLHF
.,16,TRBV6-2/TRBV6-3,CASSYSTLGDTYEQYF
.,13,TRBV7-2,CASRPDGSYGYTF
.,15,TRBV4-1,CASSQEGAANEKLFF
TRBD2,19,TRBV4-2,CASSQDRIAGGHREDTQYF
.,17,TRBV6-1,CASSREPGLQPYNEQFF